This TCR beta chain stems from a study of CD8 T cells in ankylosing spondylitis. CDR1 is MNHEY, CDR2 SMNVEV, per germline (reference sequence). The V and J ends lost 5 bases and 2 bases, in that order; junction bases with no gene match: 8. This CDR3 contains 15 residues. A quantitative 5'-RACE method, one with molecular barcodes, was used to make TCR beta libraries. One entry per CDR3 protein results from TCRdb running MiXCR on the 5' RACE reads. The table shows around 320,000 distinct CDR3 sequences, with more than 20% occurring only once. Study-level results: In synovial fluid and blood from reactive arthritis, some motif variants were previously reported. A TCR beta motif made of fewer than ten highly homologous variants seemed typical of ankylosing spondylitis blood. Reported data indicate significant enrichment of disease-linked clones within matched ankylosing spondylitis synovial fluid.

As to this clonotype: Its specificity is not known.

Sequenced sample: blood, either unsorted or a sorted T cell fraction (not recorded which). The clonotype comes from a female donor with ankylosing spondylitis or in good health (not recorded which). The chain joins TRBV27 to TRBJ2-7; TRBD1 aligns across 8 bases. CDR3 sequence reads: CASSPLGQATYEQYF. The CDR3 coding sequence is TGTGCCAGCAGTCCACTGGGACAGGCGACCTACGAGCAGTACTTC.